This T cell receptor beta chain was obtained from a study of shared clonotypes between healthy human individuals. Findings and limits, study-wide: Sequencing depth was expected to influence donor clonotype sharing.

Assay execution took place at the deep level. This table comes from immunoSEQ multiplex PCR, and its TCRdb copy is limited to in-frame clones, with some not included. The sample carries around 700,000 clones, 55% to 85% recorded once. About this clone itself: The antigen is undetermined.

This CDR3 comprises 12 residues. Germline V lookup: CDR1 MNHNY, CDR2 SVGAGI (reference sequence). Deletions cut 7 bases from V and 3 bases from J, with 9 bases between. Sequencing was done on a sample of memory CD4+ T cells sorted from blood. The subset was: CD45RA-negative fraction. V usage is TRBV6-6 and J usage is TRBJ1-1, with a weak D call TRBD1 (6 bases). The source of this sequence is a young woman in good health. CDR3 residues: CASTGAHTEAFF. The CDR3 nucleotides read TGTGCCAGCACAGGGGCACACACTGAAGCTTTCTTT.